Within the sample, the clone carrying this T cell receptor beta chain is large. What it binds is not known. Other DNA sequences in this sample translate to the same CDR3. Original methodology: Rarely, patient CD8+ clones larger than 1% corresponded to published virus-specific TCRB sequences. The assay was immunoSEQ multiplex PCR, and TCRdb's table has in-frame clones only and misses some. The DNA was the basis for D and trimming; V, J and clone size are from that table. The sample holds approximately 17,000 clones, about 74% seen once. The sample comes from a study of somatic mutations in cytotoxic T cells in rheumatoid arthritis. Study-level information: In some cases, T-cell populations stained with V beta antibodies were flow-sorted at nearly 100% purity, and these included V beta1+ cells sequenced for TCRB. Points from the study as a whole: Measurement of CD8+ T-cell clonality revealed no significant difference between rheumatoid arthritis patients and age-matched healthy controls.

Germline V gene lookup returns CDR1 MNHEY and CDR2 SMNVEV (reference sequence). This CDR3 comprises 16 residues. V was clipped by 8 bases and J by 0 bases; unmatched bases: 5. The sequence derives from an adult with rheumatoid arthritis. The chain has TRBV27 and TRBJ2-1, with 12 bases that match TRBD2. Sample: CD8+ T cells sorted from blood. The CDR3 nucleotides are TGTGCCAGCCGGACTAGCGGGACGAGCTCCTACAATGAGCAGTTCTTC. Translated, it gives CASRTSGTSSYNEQFF.